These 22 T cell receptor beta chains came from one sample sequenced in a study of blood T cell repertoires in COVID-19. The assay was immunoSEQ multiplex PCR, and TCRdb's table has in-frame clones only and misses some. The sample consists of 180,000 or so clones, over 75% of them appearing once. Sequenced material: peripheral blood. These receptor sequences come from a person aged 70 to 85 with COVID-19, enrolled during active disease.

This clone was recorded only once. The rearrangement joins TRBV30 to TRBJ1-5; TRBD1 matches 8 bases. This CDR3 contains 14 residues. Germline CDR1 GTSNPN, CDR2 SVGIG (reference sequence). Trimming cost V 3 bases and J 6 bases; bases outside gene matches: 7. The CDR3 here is CAWSQGARGQPQHF. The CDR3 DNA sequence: TGTGCCTGGAGCCAGGGGGCGCGGGGTCAGCCCCAGCATTTT. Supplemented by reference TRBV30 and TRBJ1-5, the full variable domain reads SQTIHQWPATLVQPVGSPLSLECTVEGTSNPNLYWYRQAAGRGLQLLFYSVGIGQISSEVPQNLSASRPQDRQFILSSKKLLLSDSGFYLCAWSQGARGQPQHFGDGTRLSIL.

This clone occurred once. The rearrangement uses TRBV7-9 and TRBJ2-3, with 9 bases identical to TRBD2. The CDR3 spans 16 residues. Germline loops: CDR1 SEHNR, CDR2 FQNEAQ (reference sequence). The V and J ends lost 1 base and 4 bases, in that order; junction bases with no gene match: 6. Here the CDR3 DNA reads TGTGCCAGCAGCTTAGGGCTAGCGGGGCCCGCAGATACGCAGTATTTT. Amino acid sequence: CASSLGLAGPADTQYF.

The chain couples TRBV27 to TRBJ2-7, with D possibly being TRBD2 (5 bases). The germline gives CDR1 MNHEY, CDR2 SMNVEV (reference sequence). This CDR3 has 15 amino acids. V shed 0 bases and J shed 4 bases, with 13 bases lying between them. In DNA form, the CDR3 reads TGTGCCAGCAGTTTATCTATCGGGGTGTGGTACGAGCAGTACTTC. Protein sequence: CASSLSIGVWYEQYF.

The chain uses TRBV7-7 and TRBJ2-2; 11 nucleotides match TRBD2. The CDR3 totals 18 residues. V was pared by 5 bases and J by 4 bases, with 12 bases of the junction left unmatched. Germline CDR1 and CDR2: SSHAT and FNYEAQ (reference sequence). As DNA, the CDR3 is TGTGCCAGCAGCCCGCGGACTAGCGGGCCGGTGGCCACCGGGGAGCTGTTTTTT. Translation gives CASSPRTSGPVATGELFF.

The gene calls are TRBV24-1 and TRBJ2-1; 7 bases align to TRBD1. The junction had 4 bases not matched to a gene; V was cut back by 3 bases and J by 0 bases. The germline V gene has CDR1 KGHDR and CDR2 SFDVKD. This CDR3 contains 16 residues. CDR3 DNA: TGTGCCACCAGTGATGGGACAGCGAGCTCCTACAATGAGCAGTTCTTC. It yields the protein CATSDGTASSYNEQFF.

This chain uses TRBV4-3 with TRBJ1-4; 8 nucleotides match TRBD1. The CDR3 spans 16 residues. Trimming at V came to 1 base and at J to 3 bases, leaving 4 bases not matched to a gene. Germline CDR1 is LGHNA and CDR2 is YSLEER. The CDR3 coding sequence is TGCGCCAGCAGCCAAGCACTGGGACAGGCTAATGAAAAACTGTTTTTT. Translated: CASSQALGQANEKLFF.

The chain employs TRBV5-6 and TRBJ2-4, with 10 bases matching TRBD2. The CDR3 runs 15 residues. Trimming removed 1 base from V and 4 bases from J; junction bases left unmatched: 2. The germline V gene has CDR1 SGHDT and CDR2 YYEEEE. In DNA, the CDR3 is TGTGCCAGCAGCTTGCTAGCGGGAGATAAAAACATTCAGTACTTC. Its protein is CASSLLAGDKNIQYF.

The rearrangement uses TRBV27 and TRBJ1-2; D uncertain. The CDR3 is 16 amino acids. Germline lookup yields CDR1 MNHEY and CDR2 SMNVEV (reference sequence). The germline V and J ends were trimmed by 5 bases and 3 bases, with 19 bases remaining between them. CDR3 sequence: CASSGLSLGLYYGYTF. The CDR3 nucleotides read TGTGCCAGCAGTGGATTGTCCCTCGGACTATACTATGGCTACACCTTC.

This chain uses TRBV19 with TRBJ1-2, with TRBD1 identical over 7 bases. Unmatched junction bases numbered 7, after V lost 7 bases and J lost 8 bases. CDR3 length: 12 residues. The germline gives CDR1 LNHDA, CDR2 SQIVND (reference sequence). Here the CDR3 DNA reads TGTGCCAGTACCGGACAGGCCCGCGGCTACACCTTC. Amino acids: CASTGQARGYTF.

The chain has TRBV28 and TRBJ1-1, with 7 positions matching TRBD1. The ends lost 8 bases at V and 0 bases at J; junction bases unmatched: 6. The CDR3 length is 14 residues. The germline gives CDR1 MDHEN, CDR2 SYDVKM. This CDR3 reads CASYPGQLNTEAFF. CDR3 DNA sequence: TGTGCCAGCTATCCGGGACAGTTGAACACTGAAGCTTTCTTT.

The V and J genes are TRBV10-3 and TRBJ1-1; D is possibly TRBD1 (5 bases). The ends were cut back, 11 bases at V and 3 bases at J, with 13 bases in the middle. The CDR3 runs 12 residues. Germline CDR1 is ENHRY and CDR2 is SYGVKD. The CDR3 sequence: CAVRGGDTEAFF. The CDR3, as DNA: TGTGCCGTAAGGGGTGGGGACACTGAAGCTTTCTTT.

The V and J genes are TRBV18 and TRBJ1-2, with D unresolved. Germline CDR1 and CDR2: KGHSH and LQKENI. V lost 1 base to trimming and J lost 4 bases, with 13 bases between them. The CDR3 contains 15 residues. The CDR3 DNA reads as TGTGCCAGCTCACCACGAGTCCCGGTGTCCTATGGCTACACCTTC. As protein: CASSPRVPVSYGYTF.

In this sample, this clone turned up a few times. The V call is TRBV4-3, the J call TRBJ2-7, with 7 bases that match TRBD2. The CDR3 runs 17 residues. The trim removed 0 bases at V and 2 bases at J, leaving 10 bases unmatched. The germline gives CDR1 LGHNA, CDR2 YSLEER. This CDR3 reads CASSQDRGSGLTYEQYF. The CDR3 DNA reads TGCGCCAGCAGCCAAGATCGGGGTAGCGGGCTAACCTACGAGCAGTACTTC.

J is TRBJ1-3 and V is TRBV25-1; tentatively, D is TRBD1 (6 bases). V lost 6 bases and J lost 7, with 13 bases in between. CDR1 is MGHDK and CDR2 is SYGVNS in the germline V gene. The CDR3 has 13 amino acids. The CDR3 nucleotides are TGTGCCAGCAGGCCTTCGGGGGGCAACACCATATATTTT. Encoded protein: CASRPSGGNTIYF.

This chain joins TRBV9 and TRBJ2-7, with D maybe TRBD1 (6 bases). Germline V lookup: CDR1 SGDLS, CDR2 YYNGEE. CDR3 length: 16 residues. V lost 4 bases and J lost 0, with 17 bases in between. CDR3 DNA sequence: TGTGCCAGCAGCCCCCGAGGGTCAGGGGTCTCCTACGAGCAGTACTTC. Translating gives CASSPRGSGVSYEQYF.

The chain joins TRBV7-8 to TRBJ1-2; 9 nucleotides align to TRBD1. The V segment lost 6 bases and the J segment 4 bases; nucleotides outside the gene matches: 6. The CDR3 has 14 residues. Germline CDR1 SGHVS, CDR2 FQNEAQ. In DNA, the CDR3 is TGTGCCAGCAGTCCGGGACAGGGCCGCTATGGCTACACCTTC. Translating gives CASSPGQGRYGYTF.

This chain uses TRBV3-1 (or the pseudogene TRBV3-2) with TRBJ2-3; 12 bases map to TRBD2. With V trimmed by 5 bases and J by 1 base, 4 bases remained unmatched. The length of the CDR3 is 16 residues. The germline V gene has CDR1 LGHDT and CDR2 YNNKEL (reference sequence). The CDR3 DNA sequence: TGTGCCAGCAGCTCGAGACTAGCGGGGGGCACAGATACGCAGTATTTT. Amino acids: CASSSRLAGGTDTQYF.

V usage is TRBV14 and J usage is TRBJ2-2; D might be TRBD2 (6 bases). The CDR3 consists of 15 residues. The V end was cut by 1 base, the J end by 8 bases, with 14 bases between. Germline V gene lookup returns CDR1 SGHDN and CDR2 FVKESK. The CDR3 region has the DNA TGTGCCAGCAGCCAAGGAGCGGGCGGACTTGGGGAGCTGTTTTTT. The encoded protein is CASSQGAGGLGELFF. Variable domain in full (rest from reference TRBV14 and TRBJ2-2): EAGVTQFPSHSVIEKGQTVTLRCDPISGHDNLYWYRRVMGKEIKFLLHFVKESKQDESGMPNNRFLAERTGGTYSTLKVQPAELEDSGVYFCASSQGAGGLGELFFGEGSRLTVL.

The CDR3 here is CASSLAGGNYEQYF. CDR3 nucleotide sequence: TGTGCCAGCAGCTTAGCGGGGGGCAACTACGAGCAGTACTTC. This chain uses TRBV7-3 with TRBJ2-7, with 8 positions matching TRBD2. The CDR3 is 14 amino acids. Trimming cost V 2 bases and J 3 bases; bases outside gene matches: 3. Germline V gene lookup returns CDR1 SGHTA and CDR2 FQGTGA.

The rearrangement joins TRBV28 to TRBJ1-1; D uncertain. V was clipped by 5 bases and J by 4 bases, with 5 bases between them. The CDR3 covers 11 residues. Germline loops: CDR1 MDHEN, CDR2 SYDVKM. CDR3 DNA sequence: TGTGCCAGCAGTACAAGCACTGAAGCTTTCTTT. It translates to CASSTSTEAFF.

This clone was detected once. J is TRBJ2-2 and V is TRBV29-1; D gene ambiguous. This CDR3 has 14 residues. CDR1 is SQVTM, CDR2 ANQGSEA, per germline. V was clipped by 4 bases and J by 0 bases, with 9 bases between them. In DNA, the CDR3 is TGCAGCGTTGTGGGCAGCCCGAACACCGGGGAGCTGTTTTTT. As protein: CSVVGSPNTGELFF.

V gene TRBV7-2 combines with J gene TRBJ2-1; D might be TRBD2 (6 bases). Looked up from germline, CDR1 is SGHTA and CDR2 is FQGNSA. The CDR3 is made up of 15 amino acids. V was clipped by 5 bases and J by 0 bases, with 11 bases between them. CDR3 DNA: TGTGCCAGCAGCGGTGGGGGGAGCTCCTACAATGAGCAGTTCTTC. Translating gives CASSGGGSSYNEQFF.